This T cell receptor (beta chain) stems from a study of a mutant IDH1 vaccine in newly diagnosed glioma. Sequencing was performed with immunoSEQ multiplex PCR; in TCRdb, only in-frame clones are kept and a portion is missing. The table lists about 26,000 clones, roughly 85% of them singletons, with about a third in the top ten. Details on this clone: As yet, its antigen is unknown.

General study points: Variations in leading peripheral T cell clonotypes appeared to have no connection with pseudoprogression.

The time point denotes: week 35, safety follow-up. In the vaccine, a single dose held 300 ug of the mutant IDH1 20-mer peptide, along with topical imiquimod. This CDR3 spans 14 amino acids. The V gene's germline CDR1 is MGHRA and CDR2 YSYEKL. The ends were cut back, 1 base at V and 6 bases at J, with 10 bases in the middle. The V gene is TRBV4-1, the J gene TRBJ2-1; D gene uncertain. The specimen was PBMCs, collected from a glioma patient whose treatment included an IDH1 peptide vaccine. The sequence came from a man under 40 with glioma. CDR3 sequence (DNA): TGCGCCAGCAGCCAAGTTACGTCCCTCAATGAGCAGTTCTTC. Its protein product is CASSQVTSLNEQFF.